This T cell receptor beta chain comes out of a study of blood T cell repertoires in COVID-19. Study as a whole: Italy, Spain and the United States were the sources of the convalescent and acute COVID-19 samples. T cells, B-cell-depleted T cells, or PBMCs provided the cDNA or gDNA that served as material.

The CDR3 has 14 residues. Germline CDR1 LNHDA, CDR2 SQIVND (reference sequence). The ends were cut back, 8 bases at V and 7 bases at J, with 18 bases in the middle. Authors' methods: Amplification of reference gene primers provided the estimated nucleated cell counts. The repertoire was sequenced with immunoSEQ multiplex PCR; TCRdb's copy has only in-frame clones and lacks some. V, J and clone size derive from that table, while D and trimming were established from the DNA sequence. The sample holds about 67,000 clones, roughly nine tenths seen once. Material: peripheral blood. This chain links TRBV19 with TRBJ1-5, with a possible D match to TRBD1 (5 bases). The TCR originated in a man in his fifties or sixties with active COVID-19. The CDR3 here is CASGATIMSQPQHF. As DNA, the CDR3 is TGTGCCAGTGGGGCTACCATTATGTCCCAGCCCCAGCATTTT.